This TCR beta chain was observed in a study of T cell repertoires in cytomegalovirus infection. The germline V and J ends were trimmed by 2 bases and 3 bases, with 9 bases remaining between them. The CDR3 loop spans 14 amino acids. TCRdb re-called the reads with MiXCR, one entry per CDR3 protein. Of approximately 500,000 distinct CDR3 sequences listed, around 30% are singletons. Note on this clonotype: What it binds is unknown.

This rearrangement joins TRBV12-3 or TRBV12-4 to TRBJ2-3, with D hard to call. The material was cultured PBMCs, obtained from culture after CMV antigen stimulation. This clonotype was sampled from a human donor in good health (CMV status not recorded). Some clones in this sample may be carry-over from other donors' samples. The CDR3 here is CASSLYWETDTQYF. In nucleotides, the CDR3 is TGTGCCAGCAGTTTATACTGGGAAACAGATACGCAGTATTTT.